This is a list of T cell receptor beta chains from one sample in a study of blood T cell repertoires in COVID-19. The repertoire was sequenced with immunoSEQ multiplex PCR; TCRdb's copy has only in-frame clones and lacks some. The data contain about 270,000 clones, 70% to 90% of them singletons. Material: peripheral blood. The receptors here all came from a woman aged 25-40 years with COVID-19, enrolled during active disease. CDR3s include the opening cysteine and the closing phenylalanine or tryptophan. D genes are given only for firm matches. Part of the rows lack a size; the others show once, few, many or a class for expanded clones.

size	length	D	J	V	DNA	CDR3
NA	14	NA	TRBJ2-2	TRBV5-8	TGTGCCAGCAGCTTGCGCGGGTACACCGGGGAGCTGTTTTTT	CASSLRGYTGELFF
NA	16	NA	TRBJ1-1	TRBV4-1	TGCGCCAGCAGCCAAGAATCTTATGGCCAGAACACTGAAGCTTTCTTT	CASSQESYGQNTEAFF
NA	13	NA	TRBJ1-3	TRBV10-3	TGTGCCATCAACGCTATCTCTGGAAACACCATATATTTT	CAINAISGNTIYF
once	14	NA	TRBJ2-3	TRBV3-1/TRBV3-2	TGTGCCAGCAGCCAAGATCGAGCGGGAGATACGCAGTATTTT	CASSQDRAGDTQYF
NA	13	NA	TRBJ1-1	TRBV5-4	TGTGCCAGCAACATTCTCGGGGACACTGAAGCTTTCTTT	CASNILGDTEAFF
NA	13	TRBD2	TRBJ2-7	TRBV7-7	TGTGCCAGCAGCCCTGGGGGGGGGAGCGAGCAGTACTTC	CASSPGGGSEQYF
NA	12	TRBD1	TRBJ2-7	TRBV18	TGTGCCAGCTCAAAGACAGGGAATGAGCAGTACTTC	CASSKTGNEQYF
many	15	TRBD1	TRBJ1-1	TRBV19	TGTGCCAGTAGTTCCCGAAAACAGGGGGTGCCTGAAGCTTTCTTT	CASSSRKQGVPEAFF
once	13	NA	TRBJ2-1	TRBV3-1/TRBV3-2	TGTGCCAGCAGCCACGCGGGGGCCAATGAGCAGTTCTTC	CASSHAGANEQFF
NA	15	NA	TRBJ2-3	TRBV18	TGTGCCAGCTCACCAATTGTGCAGAGCACAGATACGCAGTATTTT	CASSPIVQSTDTQYF